This T cell receptor (beta chain) was recovered during a study of T cells in Graves' hyperthyroidism and ophthalmopathy. The study based diagnoses on clinical symptoms, serum thyroxine and TRAb, thyroid ultrasound and orbital computed tomography. Study results and limitations: Most thyroid-expanded clonotypes above 0.001 were also found in blood. A model using 13 V-J features told ophthalmopathy apart from stable hyperthyroidism.

This clonotype was picked up many times. The target antigen is unknown. The source material, RNA transcripts, was used to amplify TCR beta CDR3 regions. The HTBI set primed first-round TCR CDR3 RT-PCR. In TCRdb, the multiplex PCR reads were re-called with MiXCR into one record per CDR3 protein. This table has about 590,000 distinct CDR3 sequences, more than 13% appearing once. The sequence was obtained from a woman aged 18-35 years with Graves' ophthalmopathy. Sequences were obtained from blood.

This CDR3 is CASSPIAVREQFF. The CDR3 nucleotides read TGTGCCAGCAGCCCCATAGCGGTAAGGGAGCAGTTCTTC. The V call is TRBV13, the J call TRBJ2-1; D perhaps matches TRBD2 (6 bases). Germline lookup yields CDR1 PRHDT and CDR2 FYEKMQ (reference sequence). V was clipped by 5 bases and J by 10 bases, with 15 bases between them. The CDR3 runs 13 residues.